This entry concerns a single T cell receptor beta chain. The target antigen is unknown. The data are from a study of cytomegalovirus exposure and HLA in healthy donors. PCR used 60 Vbeta primers and 13 Jbeta primers. Method: immunoSEQ multiplex PCR; TCRdb's copy keeps in-frame clones and lacks some. In the table there are about 140,000 clones, roughly three quarters of which are singletons. Broader study findings: According to the study, roughly 180 TCR beta chains were cytomegalovirus-associated.

The material sequenced was PBMCs. The receptor was isolated from a man aged 25-45 years in good health and CMV-seronegative.

CDR3: CASSEKGGAFF. CDR3 sequence (DNA): TGTGCCAGCAGTGAGAAAGGAGGAGCTTTCTTT. The chain is built from TRBV25-1 and TRBJ1-1, with D unclear. The CDR3 has 11 residues. Trimming shortened V by 3 bases and J by 10 bases, and 9 bases separated the two germline ends. CDR1 is MGHDK, CDR2 SYGVNS, per germline.